The 15 T cell receptor beta chains below come from one sample, sequenced in a study of CD8+CD57+ T cells in acquired aplastic anemia. The template used for profiling TCR beta VDJ and CDR3 was genomic DNA. TCRdb itself ran the reads through MiXCR, one entry per CDR3 protein. Of a few hundred thousand distinct CDR3 sequences in the sample, 30% to 40% are singletons; the top ten hold 0.9% to 1.2%. The sequenced sample was sorted CD4+, CD8+, or CD8+CD57+ T cells (not recorded which) from PBMCs. Receptors were obtained from a human donor in good health, serving as a control.

This clonotype was seen ten or more times. This chain joins TRBV2 and TRBJ2-7; weak D call: TRBD2 (6 bases). CDR1 is SNHLY and CDR2 is FYNNEI in the germline V gene. The V gene lost 6 bases and the J gene lost 0 bases, with 9 bases spanning the gap. CDR3 length equals 13 residues. The CDR3 sequence is CASRRDASYEQYF. CDR3 nucleotide sequence: TGTGCCAGCAGGCGGGACGCCTCCTACGAGCAGTACTTC.

CDR3 coding DNA: TGTGCCAGCCAAGATCGCGTCAGCACAGATACGCAGTATTTT. Translating it yields CASQDRVSTDTQYF. V is TRBV25-1 and J is TRBJ2-3; no clear D gene. Germline loops: CDR1 MGHDK, CDR2 SYGVNS. This CDR3 is 14 amino acids long. The V end was cut by 8 bases, the J end by 0 bases, with 12 bases between.

This sequence joins TRBV29-1 and TRBJ2-7; TRBD1 is a possible D gene (5 bases). The CDR3 covers 12 residues. V lost 0 bases to trimming and J lost 5 bases, with 8 bases between them. Germline lookup yields CDR1 SQVTM and CDR2 ANQGSEA. CDR3 in amino acids: CSVEEGRDEQYF. DNA of the CDR3: TGCAGCGTTGAAGAGGGCAGGGACGAGCAGTACTTC.

The chain joins TRBV7-2 to TRBJ1-2; tentative D call: TRBD1 (5 bases). The germline gives CDR1 SGHTA, CDR2 FQGNSA. CDR3 length: 12 residues. The V and J ends lost 2 bases and 8 bases respectively, with 9 bases between them. The CDR3 DNA reads as TGTGCCAGCAGCTTAAGAGGGACCGGCTACACCTTC. This sequence encodes CASSLRGTGYTF.

The gene calls are TRBV25-1 and TRBJ1-1, with D tentatively TRBD1 (6 bases). Trimming took 0 bases from V and 8 from J, leaving 16 bases between them. There are 15 residues in the CDR3. The germline V gene has CDR1 MGHDK and CDR2 SYGVNS. The CDR3 region is CASSEYAGANGEAFF. The CDR3 DNA reads TGTGCCAGCAGTGAATACGCGGGGGCCAACGGAGAAGCTTTCTTT.

The chain has TRBV14 and TRBJ1-6; D not certain. V was clipped by 1 base and J by 8 bases, with 9 bases between them. Germline V lookup: CDR1 SGHDN, CDR2 FVKESK. The CDR3 extends over 14 amino acids. The CDR3 reads CASSQGWPDSPLHF. In nucleotides, the CDR3 is TGTGCCAGCAGCCAAGGGTGGCCGGATTCACCCCTCCACTTT. The full variable domain, its missing parts supplied by reference TRBV14 and TRBJ1-6, is EAGVTQFPSHSVIEKGQTVTLRCDPISGHDNLYWYRRVMGKEIKFLLHFVKESKQDESGMPNNRFLAERTGGTYSTLKVQPAELEDSGVYFCASSQGWPDSPLHFGNGTRLTVT.

Ten or more counts support this clonotype. This CDR3 reads CSAKQGNLNSPLHF. The CDR3 nucleotides read TGCAGTGCCAAACAGGGGAATCTTAATTCACCCCTCCACTTT. The chain couples TRBV20-1 to TRBJ1-6; 7 bases are a match to TRBD1. The J segment lost 6 bases and the V segment lost 6 bases, leaving 8 bases of the junction unmatched. Germline V gives CDR1 DFQATT, CDR2 SNEGSKA (reference sequence). The CDR3 totals 14 residues.

In this sample, this clonotype turned up many times. This chain joins TRBV27 and TRBJ2-5; no firm D call. The CDR3 has 13 amino acids. Looked up from germline, CDR1 is MNHEY and CDR2 is SMNVEV (reference sequence). V gave up 5 bases and J gave up 5 bases, with 12 bases separating them. As DNA, the CDR3 is TGTGCCAGCAGTCGGACCGGTCGGGAGACCCAGTACTTC. Residues: CASSRTGRETQYF.

For this clonotype: A read error may explain this, as a much larger clone is one base away. J is TRBJ2-7 and V is TRBV3-1; maybe TRBD1 (5 bases). CDR3 size: 14 residues. Germline CDR1 reads LGHDT; CDR2 reads YNNKEL (reference sequence). CDR3 protein: CASSHNRNTYGQYF. The CDR3 DNA is TGTGCCAGCAGCCATAACAGGAATACCTACGGGCAGTACTTC.

This clonotype was found once. Given the absence of the conserved phenylalanine or tryptophan at the CDR3 end, a read error is likely. This rearrangement joins TRBV6-1 to TRBJ1-2; TRBD1 matches at 9 bases. With 1 base clipped from V and 4 bases from J, the junction kept 1 base outside the gene matches. The CDR3 sequence is 14 residues long. The germline V gene encodes CDR1 MNHNS and CDR2 SASEGT. Written as DNA, the CDR3 is TGTGCCAGCAGTGAAGGGACAGGGGCCTATGGCTACACCCTC. Its translation: CASSEGTGAYGYTL.

This clonotype was observed a few times. This chain joins TRBV2 and TRBJ2-7, with a possible D match to TRBD1 (6 bases). Trimming stripped 6 bases from V and 3 bases from J, with 9 bases between. The CDR3 is 12 residues long. Germline CDR1 and CDR2: SNHLY and FYNNEI. The CDR3 DNA reads TGTGCCAGCAGCGAGGGGGACTACGAGCAGTACGTC. Its protein product is CASSEGDYEQYV.

This clonotype was counted only a few times. This sequence joins TRBV18 and TRBJ1-6; D is possibly TRBD1 (5 bases). The CDR3 sequence is 15 residues long. V lost 4 bases and J lost 7, with 14 bases in between. CDR1 and CDR2 (germline): KGHSH, LQKENI. The CDR3 DNA reads as TGTGCCAGCTCACTCCAGGGTGATCTCAATTCACCCCTCCACTTT. Translated: CASSLQGDLNSPLHF.

This clonotype was detected a few times. The rearrangement uses TRBV14 and TRBJ2-2, with D perhaps being TRBD1 or TRBD2 (5 bases each). The CDR3 is made up of 13 amino acids. Germline values: CDR1 SGHDN, CDR2 FVKESK. The V end lost 6 bases, the J end lost 7 bases, and 12 bases lay between the germline ends. CDR3 residues: CASSRRAGGELFF. The CDR3 coding sequence is TGTGCCAGCAGTCGCAGGGCGGGCGGGGAGCTGTTTTTT.

The rearrangement uses TRBV7-2 and TRBJ1-2; D is ambiguous. The V gene lost 1 base and the J gene lost 3 bases, with 9 bases spanning the gap. Per the germline V gene, CDR1 is SGHTA and CDR2 is FQGNSA. The CDR3 is made up of 14 amino acids. Here the CDR3 DNA reads TGTGCCAGCAGCTTAGGGGGTTGGTACTATGGCTACACCTTC. Protein product: CASSLGGWYYGYTF.

The CDR3 coding sequence is TGTGCCAGCGAACAGGGGTACACAGATACGCAGTATTTT. Amino acid sequence: CASEQGYTDTQYF. This chain connects TRBV2 to TRBJ2-3; TRBD1 aligns across 7 bases. Germline CDR1 SNHLY, CDR2 FYNNEI. This CDR3 spans 13 amino acids. After removal of 8 bases from V and 2 bases from J, the junction contained 4 bases not matched to a gene.